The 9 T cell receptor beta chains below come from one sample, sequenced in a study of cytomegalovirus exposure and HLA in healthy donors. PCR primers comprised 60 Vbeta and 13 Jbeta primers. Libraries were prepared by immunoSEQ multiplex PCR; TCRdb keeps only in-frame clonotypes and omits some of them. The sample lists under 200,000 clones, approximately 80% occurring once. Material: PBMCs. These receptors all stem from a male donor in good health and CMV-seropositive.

The CDR3 bases are TGTGCCAGCAGCTTCCTTCAAACTAGGAAGGCCGGGGAGCTGTTTTTT. Its protein product is CASSFLQTRKAGELFF. The V gene is TRBV7-2, the J gene TRBJ2-2, with D possibly being TRBD2 (5 bases). Germline CDR1 reads SGHTA; CDR2 reads FQGNSA. The V end lost 3 bases, the J end lost 6 bases, and 17 bases lay between the germline ends. The CDR3 is 16 residues long.

The CDR3 sequence: CASSHGQGVPGEQYF. The CDR3 region has the DNA TGTGCCAGTAGCCATGGACAGGGAGTCCCGGGGGAGCAGTACTTC. V is TRBV19 and J is TRBJ2-7, with 8 bases matching TRBD1. J was trimmed by 7 bases and V by 6 bases; bases with no gene match: 14. The CDR3 is 15 amino acids. Germline-derived CDR1 and CDR2 are LNHDA and SQIVND (reference sequence).

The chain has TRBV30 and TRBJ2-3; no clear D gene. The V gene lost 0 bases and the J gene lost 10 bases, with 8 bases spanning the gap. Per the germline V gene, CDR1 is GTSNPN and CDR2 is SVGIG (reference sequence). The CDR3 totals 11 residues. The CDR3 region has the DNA TGTGCCTGGAGTGTAGGAGAGGCGCAGTATTTT. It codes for CAWSVGEAQYF.

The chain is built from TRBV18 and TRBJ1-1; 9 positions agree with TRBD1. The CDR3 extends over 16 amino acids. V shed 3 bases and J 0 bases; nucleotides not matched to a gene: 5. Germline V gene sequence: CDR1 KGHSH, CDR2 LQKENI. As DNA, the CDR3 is TGTGCCAGCTCACCGGAGACAGGGGGTATGAACACTGAAGCTTTCTTT. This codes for CASSPETGGMNTEAFF. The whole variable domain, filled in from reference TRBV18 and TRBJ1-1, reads NAGVMQNPRHLVRRRGQEARLRCSPMKGHSHVYWYRQLPEEGLKFMVYLQKENIIDESGMPKERFSAEFPKEGPSILRIQQVVRGDSAAYFCASSPETGGMNTEAFFGQGTRLTVV.

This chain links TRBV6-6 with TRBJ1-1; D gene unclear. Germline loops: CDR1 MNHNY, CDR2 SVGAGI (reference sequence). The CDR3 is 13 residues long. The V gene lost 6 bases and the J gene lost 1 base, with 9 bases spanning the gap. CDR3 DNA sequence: TGTGCCAGCAGGGTCGCTAGGAACACTGAAGCTTTCTTT. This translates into CASRVARNTEAFF.

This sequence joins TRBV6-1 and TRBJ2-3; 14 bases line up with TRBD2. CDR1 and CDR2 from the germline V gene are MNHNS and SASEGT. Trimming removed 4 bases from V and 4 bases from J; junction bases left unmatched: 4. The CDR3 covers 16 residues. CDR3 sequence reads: CASSAGLAGGADTQYF. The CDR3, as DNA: TGTGCCAGCAGTGCAGGACTAGCGGGGGGCGCAGATACGCAGTATTTT.

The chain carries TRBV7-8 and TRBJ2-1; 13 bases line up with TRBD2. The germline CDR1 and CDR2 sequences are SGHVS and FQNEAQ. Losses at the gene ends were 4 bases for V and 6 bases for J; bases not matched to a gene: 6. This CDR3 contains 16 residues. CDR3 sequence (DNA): TGTGCCAGCAGCTCCCCGGGACTAGCGGGGATCAATGAGCAGTTCTTC. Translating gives CASSSPGLAGINEQFF.

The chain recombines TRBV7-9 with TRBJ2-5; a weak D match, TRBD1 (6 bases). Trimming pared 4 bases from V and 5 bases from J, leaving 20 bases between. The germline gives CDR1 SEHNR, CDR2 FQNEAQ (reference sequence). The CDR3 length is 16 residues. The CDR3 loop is CASSSQSGTRRETQYF. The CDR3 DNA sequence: TGTGCCAGCAGCTCCCAGTCCGGGACAAGGAGGGAGACCCAGTACTTC.

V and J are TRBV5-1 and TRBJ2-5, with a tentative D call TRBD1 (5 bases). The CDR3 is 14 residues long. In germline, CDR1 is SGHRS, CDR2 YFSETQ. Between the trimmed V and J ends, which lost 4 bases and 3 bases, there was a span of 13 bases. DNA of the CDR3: TGCGCCAGCAGCAGGGCGGCAGGGAAAGAGACCCAGTACTTC. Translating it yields CASSRAAGKETQYF.